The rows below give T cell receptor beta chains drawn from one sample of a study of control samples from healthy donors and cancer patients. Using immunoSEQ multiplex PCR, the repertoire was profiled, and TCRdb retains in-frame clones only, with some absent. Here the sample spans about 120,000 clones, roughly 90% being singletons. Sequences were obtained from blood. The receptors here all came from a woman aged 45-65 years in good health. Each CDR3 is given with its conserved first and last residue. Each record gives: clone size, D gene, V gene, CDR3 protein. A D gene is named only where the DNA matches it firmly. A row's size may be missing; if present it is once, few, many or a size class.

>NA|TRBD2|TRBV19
CASSAGTSPYNEQFF
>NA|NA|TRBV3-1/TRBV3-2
CASSPFGDGDTQYF
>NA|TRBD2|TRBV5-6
CASARGEGQFYEQYF
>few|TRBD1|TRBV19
CASRDRGRTDTQYF
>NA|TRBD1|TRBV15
CATSSRYPQGAMNTEAFF
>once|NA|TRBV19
CASSITLLTGQMARAFF
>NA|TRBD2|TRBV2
CASSGLGLAGARSTDTQYF
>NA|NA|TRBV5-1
CASSLTLSNQPQHF
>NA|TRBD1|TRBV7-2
CASSLGGTGSDEQYF
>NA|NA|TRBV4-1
CASSQDEGQVSGSAEAFF
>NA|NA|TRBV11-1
CASSFASKYEQYF
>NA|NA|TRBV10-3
CAISEGQTDTQYF
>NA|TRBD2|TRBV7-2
CASSLAISGRVRPYEQYF
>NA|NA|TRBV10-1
CASQGIDGYTF
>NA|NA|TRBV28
CASSLSQGSRNTEAFF
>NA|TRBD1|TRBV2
CASTTGSQETQYF
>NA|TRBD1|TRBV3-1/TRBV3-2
CASSLDRGFAGELFF
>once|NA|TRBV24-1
CATSDGSGQHQETQYF
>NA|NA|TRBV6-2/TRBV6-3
CASSWTGDTQYF
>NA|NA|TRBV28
CASTPLQRNQPQHF
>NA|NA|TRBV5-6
CASSLATGTEAFF
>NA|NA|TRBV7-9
CASSLGRNQETQYF
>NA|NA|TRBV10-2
CASRPTGSGSPLHF
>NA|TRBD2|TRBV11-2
CASSLAGGSYNEQFF
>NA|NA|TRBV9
CASSVDGASDNEQFF
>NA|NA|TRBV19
CASSFGRDTGELFF
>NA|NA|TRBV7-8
CASSLVVWAGRFGEQYF
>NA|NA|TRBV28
CASSFYRSTEAFF
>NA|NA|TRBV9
CASSVGLSSGKDTEAFF
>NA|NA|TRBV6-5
CASSYSQVNTEAFF
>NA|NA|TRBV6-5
CTSTKTSNQPQHF
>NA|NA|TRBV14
CASSQDRTGELFF
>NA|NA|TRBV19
CASSIRGEGSNQPQHF
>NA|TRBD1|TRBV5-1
CASSLGDSQLSYNEQFF
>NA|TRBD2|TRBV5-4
CASSLAGKETQYF
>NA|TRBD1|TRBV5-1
CASSLSAGGPEQYF
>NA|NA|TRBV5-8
CASSLGGSWPSYNSPLHF
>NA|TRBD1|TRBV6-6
CASTGQGKNQPQHF
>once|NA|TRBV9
CASSPLGGQAEAFF
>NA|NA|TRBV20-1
CSAATQDTQYF
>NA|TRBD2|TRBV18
CASSVTGGYNEQFF
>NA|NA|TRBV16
CASKATSNQPQHF